This entry concerns a single T cell receptor (beta chain). The junction departs from germline at one end; a sequencing error may be responsible. The data originate from a study of blood T cell repertoires in COVID-19. Libraries were prepared by immunoSEQ multiplex PCR; TCRdb keeps only in-frame clonotypes and omits some of them. The data contain about 64,000 clones, approximately 78% of them seen just once; the ten biggest clones take up around 12%. Per germline, CDR1 SNHLY and CDR2 FYNNEI. The CDR3 spans 15 residues. The chain uses TRBV2 and TRBJ1-4; D is perhaps TRBD1 (5 bases). Sequencing was carried out using peripheral blood. The sequence was obtained from a human donor in a cohort sampled during active COVID-19. DNA of the CDR3: TGTGCCCGCAGTGGGGGGGGGAGTCGTAATGAAAAACTGTTTTTT. Translating it yields CARSGGGSRNEKLFF.